A single sample is the source of the 15 T cell receptor beta chains below, sequenced in a study of cytomegalovirus exposure and HLA in healthy donors. The PCR contained 60 Vbeta and 13 Jbeta primers. Sequencing was performed with immunoSEQ multiplex PCR; in TCRdb, only in-frame clones are kept and a portion is missing. The sample has about 84,000 clones. The sequencing sample was made of PBMCs. These receptors all stem from a man aged 50 to 59 in good health and CMV-seronegative.

The CDR3 DNA reads TGTGCCAGCAGCTTACACAGCGGGCCGATCCAAGAGACCCAGTACTTC. Amino acids: CASSLHSGPIQETQYF. The chain couples TRBV11-2 to TRBJ2-5; D is perhaps TRBD2 (6 bases). V shed 2 bases and J shed 1 base, with 14 bases lying between them. The CDR3 consists of 16 residues. Germline values: CDR1 SGHAT, CDR2 FQNNGV.

The chain has TRBV30 and TRBJ1-2; 7 bases fit TRBD1. The V gene end was trimmed by 0 bases and the J gene end by 7 bases; junction bases not matched to a gene: 8. In germline, CDR1 is GTSNPN, CDR2 SVGIG (reference sequence). The CDR3 runs to 14 residues. The CDR3: CAWSVRGGAGGYTF. CDR3 DNA: TGTGCCTGGAGTGTACGAGGGGGCGCGGGTGGCTACACCTTC. The variable domain in full, with the rest retrieved from reference TRBV30 and TRBJ1-2, is SQTIHQWPATLVQPVGSPLSLECTVEGTSNPNLYWYRQAAGRGLQLLFYSVGIGQISSEVPQNLSASRPQDRQFILSSKKLLLSDSGFYLCAWSVRGGAGGYTFGSGTRLTVV.

In regard to this clone: In the same sample, other DNA sequences code for this CDR3. The rearrangement uses TRBV6-1 and TRBJ2-7; 10 bases match TRBD1. Germline-derived CDR1 and CDR2 are MNHNS and SASEGT. Losses at the gene ends were 4 bases for V and 0 bases for J; bases not matched to a gene: 12. The CDR3 runs 18 residues. CDR3 sequence reads: CASSGRDRGQRHSYEQYF. Written as DNA, the CDR3 is TGTGCCAGCAGTGGCCGGGACAGGGGCCAGAGGCACTCCTACGAGCAGTACTTC.

The rearrangement joins TRBV5-8 to TRBJ1-5; D gene unclear. V was trimmed by 4 bases and J by 7 bases, leaving 12 bases between them. Germline loops: CDR1 SGHTS, CDR2 YDEGEE. The length of the CDR3 is 13 residues. CDR3 nucleotide sequence: TGTGCCAGCAGCCCCGATAGGGAGCAGCCCCAGCATTTT. This sequence encodes CASSPDREQPQHF.

The chain carries TRBV18 and TRBJ1-2, with 8 bases aligning to TRBD1. Unmatched junction bases numbered 6, after V lost 6 bases and J lost 6 bases. The CDR3 sequence is 13 residues long. In germline, CDR1 is KGHSH, CDR2 LQKENI. Written as DNA, the CDR3 is TGTGCCAGCTCGTCCGGACAGGGAGATGGCTACACCTTC. Residues: CASSSGQGDGYTF.

The chain is built from TRBV5-4 and TRBJ2-5; TRBD2 agrees at 7 bases. Unmatched junction bases numbered 10, after V lost 4 bases and J lost 1 base. This CDR3 comprises 16 residues. In germline, CDR1 is SGHNT, CDR2 YYREEE (reference sequence). The CDR3 DNA follows: TGTGCCAGCAGCGAGGAGGGAGGGCCAAGCCAAGAGACCCAGTACTTC. Protein sequence: CASSEEGGPSQETQYF.

The chain employs TRBV6-1 and TRBJ1-1, with 9 nucleotides matching TRBD1. The germline CDR1 and CDR2 sequences are MNHNS and SASEGT. The CDR3 length is 13 residues. V lost 6 bases and J lost 4; bases outside the gene matches: 3. The CDR3 DNA sequence: TGTGCCAGCAGCCAACAGGGGGCCACTGAAGCTTTCTTT. Translating it yields CASSQQGATEAFF.

The chain is built from TRBV10-3 and TRBJ2-2; 8 nucleotides line up with TRBD1. Germline V gene data show CDR1 as ENHRY and CDR2 as SYGVKD. The CDR3 length is 15 residues. Germline trimming cut 6 bases from V and 2 bases from J; bases unmatched to any gene: 5. The CDR3 nucleotides are TGTGCCATCAGATCTGACAGGGGTAACACCGGGGAGCTGTTTTTT. Its protein product is CAIRSDRGNTGELFF.

The CDR3 DNA sequence: TGTGCCAGCAGTGAAGTTATATACCGGACTCAGAGGGGCTACACCTTC. Its translation: CASSEVIYRTQRGYTF. V and J are TRBV6-1 and TRBJ1-2, with D hard to call. The CDR3 totals 16 residues. V shed 1 base and J shed 8 bases, with 20 bases lying between them. CDR1 is MNHNS and CDR2 is SASEGT in the germline V gene.

The chain combines TRBV28 with TRBJ2-1; D is unclear. V lost 2 bases and J lost 0, with 14 bases in between. CDR1 is MDHEN and CDR2 is SYDVKM in the germline V gene. The CDR3 consists of 17 residues. The CDR3 reads CASSLSLGKSSYNEQFF. The DNA for the CDR3 is TGTGCCAGCAGTTTAAGCCTAGGAAAGAGCTCCTACAATGAGCAGTTCTTC. The entire variable domain, with the rest obtained from reference TRBV28 and TRBJ2-1, is as follows: DVKVTQSSRYLVKRTGEKVFLECVQDMDHENMFWYRQDPGLGLRLIYFSYDVKMKEKGDIPEGYSVSREKKERFSLILESASTNQTSMYLCASSLSLGKSSYNEQFFGPGTRLTVL.

CDR3 region: CASSTQGIVAKNIQYF. In nucleotides, the CDR3 is TGTGCCAGCAGCACCCAGGGGATCGTAGCCAAAAACATTCAGTACTTC. The chain employs TRBV28 and TRBJ2-4, with a possible D match to TRBD1 (6 bases). The germline V gene encodes CDR1 MDHEN and CDR2 SYDVKM. The CDR3 length is 16 residues. V was clipped by 6 bases and J by 0 bases, with 15 bases between them.

The chain combines TRBV9 with TRBJ2-7; perhaps TRBD2 as D (6 bases). This CDR3 is built from 12 residues. Germline CDR1 and CDR2: SGDLS and YYNGEE. V lost 3 bases to trimming and J lost 13 bases, with 17 bases between them. CDR3: CASSAVGGLLYF. The CDR3 nucleotides are TGTGCCAGCAGCGCCGTCGGAGGGTTGTTATACTTC. Supplemented by reference TRBV9 and TRBJ2-7, the full variable domain reads DSGVTQTPKHLITATGQRVTLRCSPRSGDLSVYWYQQSLDQGLQFLIQYYNGEERAKGNILERFSAQQFPDLHSELNLSSLELGDSALYFCASSAVGGLLYFGPGTRLTVT.

The rearrangement joins TRBV10-3 to TRBJ2-3; D possibly corresponds to TRBD2 (6 bases). Trimming took 3 bases from V and 0 from J, leaving 7 bases between them. Germline CDR1 is ENHRY and CDR2 is SYGVKD. The length of the CDR3 is 14 residues. For the CDR3, the DNA is TGTGCCATCAGTGAACGGGGGAGCACAGATACGCAGTATTTT. This codes for CAISERGSTDTQYF.

The rearrangement uses TRBV16 and TRBJ1-1; D unclear. Germline lookup yields CDR1 KGHSY and CDR2 FQNENV. Trimming took 1 base from V and 3 from J, leaving 12 bases between them. The CDR3 has 15 residues. CDR3 in DNA: TGTGCCAGCAGCCAATTGGTAACCGCGGACACTGAAGCTTTCTTT. Its protein product is CASSQLVTADTEAFF.

The chain carries TRBV7-9 and TRBJ2-7; a possible D gene is TRBD1 (5 bases). Germline CDR1 is SEHNR and CDR2 is FQNEAQ (reference sequence). CDR3 length equals 15 residues. Trimming removed 0 bases from V and 2 bases from J, with 11 bases in between. This chain's CDR3 is CASSLAAGYAYEQYF. CDR3 nucleotides: TGTGCCAGCAGCTTAGCGGCAGGGTACGCCTACGAGCAGTACTTC.